The 29 T cell receptor beta chains below were found in one sample sequenced in a study of blood T cell repertoires in COVID-19. Data came from immunoSEQ multiplex PCR; TCRdb stores just in-frame clones and leaves some out. The sample records about 240,000 clones, roughly 89% being singletons. What was sequenced was PBMCs or T cells enriched from blood (not recorded which). These receptors were collected from a man aged 40-49 years who had recovered from COVID-19.

V is TRBV6-2 or TRBV6-3 and J is TRBJ2-7; 7 nucleotides line up with TRBD1. Trimming removed 2 bases from V and 7 bases from J; junction bases left unmatched: 11. There are 15 residues in the CDR3. The germline V gene encodes CDR1 MNHEY and CDR2 SVGEGT. The CDR3 DNA is TGTGCCAGCAGTTACCTCGAAAGGGGGCATCTTGAGCAGTACTTC. Its protein is CASSYLERGHLEQYF.

Only one count was recorded for this clone. The chain combines TRBV11-3 with TRBJ1-4; D uncertain. The CDR3 is 15 amino acids. Germline CDR1 SGHNT, CDR2 YENEEA. The V and J ends lost 2 bases and 6 bases respectively, with 13 bases between them. The CDR3 nucleotides are TGTGCCAGCAGCTTACCGACTACAGCAGATGAAAAACTGTTTTTT. Protein product: CASSLPTTADEKLFF.

The chain links TRBV5-1 to TRBJ2-1, with 9 bases fitting TRBD1. The germline V gene encodes CDR1 SGHRS and CDR2 YFSETQ. This CDR3 spans 13 amino acids. V dropped 3 bases and J dropped 8; count of bases not matched to a gene: 3. DNA of the CDR3: TGCGCCAGCAGCTCGGACAGGGGCTATGAGCAGTTCTTC. It translates to CASSSDRGYEQFF.

Many counts were recorded for this clone. The rearrangement joins TRBV2 to TRBJ1-5; possible D gene TRBD1, 5 bases. Germline V gene lookup returns CDR1 SNHLY and CDR2 FYNNEI. The CDR3 is made up of 13 amino acids. The V end lost 5 bases, the J end lost 7 bases, and 12 bases lay between the germline ends. The CDR3 sequence: CASSPRRGQPQHF. The CDR3 bases are TGTGCCAGCAGTCCCCGGCGGGGGCAGCCCCAGCATTTT.

The chain uses TRBV11-1 and TRBJ1-2, with a weak D call TRBD1 (6 bases). The germline V gene encodes CDR1 SGHAT and CDR2 FQDESV (reference sequence). The CDR3 runs to 14 residues. The V end was cut by 2 bases, the J end by 6 bases, with 13 bases between. CDR3 loop: CASSLNRERDGYTF. The CDR3 DNA reads as TGTGCCAGCAGCTTAAACAGGGAGCGAGATGGCTACACCTTC.

The DNA for the CDR3 is TGTGCCAGCAGCGAACCCGGGACAGGGAGCGATGAGCAGTTCTTC. Translated: CASSEPGTGSDEQFF. The chain combines TRBV7-9 with TRBJ2-1, with 9 bases matching TRBD1. Unmatched junction bases numbered 10, after V lost 5 bases and J lost 8 bases. CDR3 length: 15 amino acids. Germline CDR1 reads SEHNR; CDR2 reads FQNEAQ (reference sequence).

The chain uses TRBV29-1 and TRBJ2-2; 9 bases fit TRBD1. Trimming cost V 6 bases and J 6 bases; bases outside gene matches: 11. The CDR3 is 15 amino acids. Germline CDR1 is SQVTM and CDR2 is ANQGSEA. CDR3 amino acids: CSVKTGGVVAGELFF. The DNA for the CDR3 is TGCAGCGTAAAAACAGGGGGCGTCGTAGCCGGGGAGCTGTTTTTT.

This chain joins TRBV2 and TRBJ1-6, with D possibly being TRBD1 (6 bases). The CDR3 covers 16 residues. The germline V gene encodes CDR1 SNHLY and CDR2 FYNNEI. Trimming cost V 3 bases and J 9 bases, with 18 bases left between them. The CDR3 reads CASSDGDRLLGSPLHF. CDR3 in DNA: TGTGCCAGCAGTGATGGCGACAGGTTATTAGGTTCACCCCTCCACTTT.

The CDR3 nucleotides are TGCAGTGCTAGTCCGGTCTCTGGAAACACCATATATTTT. Translating it yields CSASPVSGNTIYF. The chain couples TRBV20-1 to TRBJ1-3; D gene uncertain. Germline values: CDR1 DFQATT, CDR2 SNEGSKA (reference sequence). This CDR3 contains 13 residues. V was trimmed by 3 bases and J by 0 bases, leaving 6 bases between them.

This sequence joins TRBV28 and TRBJ2-3; TRBD2 is a possible D gene (5 bases). In germline, CDR1 is MDHEN, CDR2 SYDVKM. V was trimmed by 6 bases and J by 3 bases, leaving 19 bases between them. This CDR3 has 16 amino acids. CDR3 residues: CASSHPRGEGTDTQYF. The CDR3 bases are TGTGCCAGCAGCCATCCCAGAGGAGAGGGAACAGATACGCAGTATTTT. Full variable domain (rest looked up from reference TRBV28 and TRBJ2-3): DVKVTQSSRYLVKRTGEKVFLECVQDMDHENMFWYRQDPGLGLRLIYFSYDVKMKEKGDIPEGYSVSREKKERFSLILESASTNQTSMYLCASSHPRGEGTDTQYFGPGTRLTVL.

This clone turned up a few times. The genes are TRBV7-2 and TRBJ2-1; 13 bases fit TRBD2. The CDR3 length is 19 residues. After removal of 5 bases from V and 9 bases from J, the junction contained 19 bases not matched to a gene. Germline CDR1 is SGHTA and CDR2 is FQGNSA. DNA of the CDR3: TGTGCCAGCAGCGGGGGGTGGGGACAGGGACTAGCGGGATTAAGTGAGCAGTTCTTC. Its translation is CASSGGWGQGLAGLSEQFF.

CDR3 nucleotides: TGTGCCAGCCATCTAGCGGGAGGTCGTTTGTATGAGCAGTTCTTC. This gives the protein CASHLAGGRLYEQFF. The rearrangement uses TRBV19 and TRBJ2-1, with 11 bases that match TRBD2. CDR1 and CDR2 from the germline V gene are LNHDA and SQIVND (reference sequence). The CDR3 length is 15 residues. Unmatched junction bases numbered 12, after V lost 9 bases and J lost 8 bases.

This chain joins TRBV7-9 and TRBJ2-4; 9 nucleotides agree with TRBD1. The length of the CDR3 is 17 residues. The V gene's germline CDR1 is SEHNR and CDR2 FQNEAQ (reference sequence). Trimming took 4 bases from V and 8 from J; bases not matched to a gene: 15. The CDR3 protein is CASSSGQGRFGGDIQYF. CDR3 nucleotide sequence: TGTGCCAGCAGCTCTGGACAGGGGCGATTCGGAGGTGACATTCAGTACTTC.

The chain has TRBV28 and TRBJ2-3, with 7 bases that match TRBD2. Germline V gene lookup returns CDR1 MDHEN and CDR2 SYDVKM. This CDR3 has 15 amino acids. V was pared by 5 bases and J by 5 bases, with 10 bases of the junction left unmatched. The CDR3 DNA sequence: TGTGCCAGCAGTCAGAGGCGGGAGAGGGTAGATACGCAGTATTTT. Translated, it gives CASSQRRERVDTQYF.

The CDR3 spells CASSAPDGGANEQFF. The CDR3, as DNA: TGTGCCAGCAGCGCCCCGGATGGGGGGGCGAATGAGCAGTTCTTC. The chain is built from TRBV9 and TRBJ2-1; maybe TRBD2 (7 bases). Germline loops: CDR1 SGDLS, CDR2 YYNGEE. This CDR3 contains 15 residues. Trimming took 3 bases from V and 7 from J, leaving 17 bases between them.

This chain links TRBV27 with TRBJ1-1; the D is unclear. Trimming stripped 5 bases from V and 1 base from J, with 8 bases between. The germline V gene encodes CDR1 MNHEY and CDR2 SMNVEV (reference sequence). This CDR3 has 13 amino acids. The CDR3 nucleotides read TGTGCCAGCAGTCGTAGACAGAACACTGAAGCTTTCTTT. Residues: CASSRRQNTEAFF.

The chain couples TRBV5-6 to TRBJ2-7; 9 bases are shared with TRBD1. CDR1 and CDR2 from the germline V gene are SGHDT and YYEEEE. The CDR3 is made up of 14 amino acids. V shed 4 bases, J shed 4 bases, and the junction held 6 bases outside the gene matches. CDR3 nucleotide sequence: TGTGCCAGCAGCCAACTGGACAGGGGTTACGAGCAGTACTTC. Its translation: CASSQLDRGYEQYF.

This clone was recorded once. CDR3 residues: CASSDRGGSYQPQHF. CDR3 coding DNA: TGTGCCAGCAGTGATCGCGGGGGCTCCTACCAGCCCCAGCATTTT. The chain is built from TRBV6-1 and TRBJ1-5, with D perhaps matching TRBD1 (6 bases). This CDR3 is 15 amino acids long. Germline CDR1 reads MNHNS; CDR2 reads SASEGT. V was clipped by 3 bases and J by 7 bases, with 16 bases between them.

This clone was seen only once. The gene calls are TRBV5-6 and TRBJ2-3, with D tentatively TRBD1 (6 bases). CDR3 size: 16 residues. The germline V gene has CDR1 SGHDT and CDR2 YYEEEE. V dropped 0 bases and J dropped 0 bases, with 11 bases sitting between them. CDR3 protein: CASSLATGISTDTQYF. The DNA of the CDR3 is TGTGCCAGCAGCTTGGCCACAGGGATAAGCACAGATACGCAGTATTTT.

The chain couples TRBV4-3 to TRBJ2-2; D is undetermined. The CDR3 has 16 amino acids. Per the germline V gene, CDR1 is LGHNA and CDR2 is YSLEER. Trimming left V 2 bases short and J 1 base short, with 11 bases between. CDR3 bases: TGCGCCAGCAGCCAATGGGCAGGAATGAACACCGGGGAGCTGTTTTTT. Protein: CASSQWAGMNTGELFF.

The chain carries TRBV5-1 and TRBJ1-6; no firm D call. Germline lookup yields CDR1 SGHRS and CDR2 YFSETQ. V gave up 4 bases and J gave up 8 bases, with 16 bases separating them. The CDR3 is made up of 15 amino acids. CDR3 DNA: TGCGCCAGCAGCAGACACCGGGAAAACGATTCACCCCTCCACTTT. It translates to CASSRHRENDSPLHF.

This clone was recorded once. The rearrangement uses TRBV4-2 and TRBJ2-2; TRBD2 matches 11 bases. This CDR3 region has 18 residues. Looked up from germline, CDR1 is LGHNA and CDR2 is YNFKEQ. V lost 0 bases to trimming and J lost 4 bases; unmatched junction nucleotides: 7. CDR3: CASSQDFAGTSGTGELFF. As DNA, the CDR3 is TGTGCCAGCAGCCAAGACTTCGCCGGGACTAGCGGCACCGGGGAGCTGTTTTTT.

The chain carries TRBV7-8 and TRBJ2-3; 7 positions match TRBD2. Trimming removed 4 bases from V and 2 bases from J; junction bases left unmatched: 6. The CDR3 runs 15 residues. Germline CDR1 reads SGHVS; CDR2 reads FQNEAQ. CDR3 sequence: CASSSRTRPTDTQYF. CDR3 DNA: TGTGCCAGCAGCTCCAGGACTAGACCCACAGATACGCAGTATTTT.

This clone appeared once. The chain links TRBV29-1 to TRBJ1-5; possibly TRBD1 for D (5 bases). The length of the CDR3 is 12 residues. Germline CDR1 reads SQVTM; CDR2 reads ANQGSEA. Trimming removed 6 bases from V and 4 bases from J, with 10 bases in between. The CDR3 sequence is CSVADRNQPQHF. The CDR3 DNA sequence: TGCAGCGTCGCCGACAGAAATCAGCCCCAGCATTTT.

J is TRBJ2-7 and V is TRBV7-8, with 8 nucleotides matching TRBD2. The CDR3 is made up of 16 amino acids. Unmatched junction bases numbered 10, after V lost 2 bases and J lost 4 bases. The germline V gene encodes CDR1 SGHVS and CDR2 FQNEAQ. The CDR3 here is CASSLIAAGEPYEQYF. The CDR3, as DNA: TGTGCCAGCAGCTTAATTGCAGCGGGAGAACCTTACGAGCAGTACTTC.

The chain combines TRBV14 with TRBJ2-1, with D possibly matching TRBD1 (5 bases). Looked up from germline, CDR1 is SGHDN and CDR2 is FVKESK. Trimming cost V 2 bases and J 3 bases, with 14 bases left between them. The CDR3 totals 16 residues. CDR3 sequence (DNA): TGTGCCAGCAGCCAAAGGACATTTGGCCTCTACAATGAGCAGTTCTTC. Translating it yields CASSQRTFGLYNEQFF.

The chain carries TRBV5-8 and TRBJ1-5, with 7 bases lining up with TRBD1. This CDR3 is 17 amino acids long. Germline values: CDR1 SGHTS, CDR2 YDEGEE. Germline trimming cut 1 base from V and 2 bases from J; bases unmatched to any gene: 9. The CDR3 DNA follows: TGTGCCAGCAGCTTGACCTTCGACAGGGCGGGCAATCAGCCCCAGCATTTT. This gives the protein CASSLTFDRAGNQPQHF.

The CDR3 region has the DNA TGTGCCAGCAGTTACTGGGGAACAGGGGTCCGTAATCAGCCCCAGCATTTT. This gives the protein CASSYWGTGVRNQPQHF. The J gene is TRBJ1-5, the V gene TRBV6-2 or TRBV6-3, with 7 bases lining up with TRBD1. V lost 1 base, J lost 4 bases, and 10 bases stayed unmatched. From germline, CDR1 is MNHEY and CDR2 SVGEGT. This CDR3 comprises 17 residues.

Only one count was recorded for this clone. CDR3 residues: CASSPTGVQPQHF. The CDR3, as DNA: TGTGCCAGCTCGCCCACAGGGGTTCAGCCCCAGCATTTT. This sequence joins TRBV18 and TRBJ1-5, with 7 bases fitting TRBD1. CDR3 length: 13 residues. CDR1 and CDR2 from the germline V gene are KGHSH and LQKENI. Trimming at V came to 6 bases and at J to 6 bases, leaving 5 bases not matched to a gene.